The rows below give T cell receptor beta chains drawn from one sample of a study of CD8+ T cells in alopecia areata. The protocol was immunoSEQ multiplex PCR, while the TCRdb copy is restricted to in-frame clones and leaves out a portion. The table includes over 85,000 clones, about two thirds detected once. Sequencing was performed on CD8+ T cells sorted from blood, taken at approximately week 45, from a patient treated with tofacitinib. All receptors come from a human donor with alopecia areata. Both conserved end residues are part of each CDR3. The order of the fields is CDR3 protein, CDR3 DNA, D gene, clone size, V gene, J gene. The D gene is left open where the match is weak. The size of a clone is reported for some rows only, either as once, few or many, or as a class for expanded clones.

CDR3: CASSQSKVSSHEKLFF; DNA: TGTGCCAGCAGCCAATCTAAGGTTTCCTCTCATGAAAAACTGTTTTTT; D: -; size: -; V: TRBV16; J: TRBJ1-4
CDR3: CSVEGLFRTDTQYF; DNA: TGCAGCGTTGAAGGTCTGTTTCGCACAGATACGCAGTATTTT; D: -; size: few; V: TRBV29-1; J: TRBJ2-3
CDR3: CAIRSGAMNTEAFF; DNA: TGTGCCATCAGGTCGGGAGCTATGAACACTGAAGCTTTCTTT; D: -; size: few; V: TRBV10-3; J: TRBJ1-1
CDR3: CSVPTSTEGYTF; DNA: TGCAGCGTACCCACTTCAACCGAAGGCTACACCTTC; D: -; size: -; V: TRBV29-1; J: TRBJ1-2
CDR3: CASSSDRGYEQYF; DNA: TGTGCCAGCAGCTCGGACAGGGGGTACGAGCAGTACTTC; D: TRBD1; size: few; V: TRBV7-9; J: TRBJ2-7
CDR3: CASSQQHRTASTDTQYF; DNA: TGTGCCAGCAGCCAGCAACATCGGACAGCTAGCACAGATACGCAGTATTTT; D: -; size: -; V: TRBV5-4; J: TRBJ2-3
CDR3: CASWLGGGGPSYNEQFF; DNA: TGTGCCAGCTGGCTGGGCGGCGGGGGGCCTTCCTACAATGAGCAGTTCTTC; D: TRBD2; size: -; V: TRBV5-6; J: TRBJ2-1
CDR3: CSVTSAEAFF; DNA: TGCAGCGTAACATCGGCTGAAGCTTTCTTT; D: -; size: few; V: TRBV29-1; J: TRBJ1-1
CDR3: CSVAPGQGAGEQYF; DNA: TGCAGCGTCGCTCCGGGACAGGGGGCTGGAGAGCAGTACTTC; D: TRBD1; size: few; V: TRBV29-1; J: TRBJ2-7
CDR3: CASSVASAGSEYTF; DNA: TGTGCCAGCAGCGTAGCTTCCGCCGGGTCTGAATACACCTTC; D: -; size: -; V: TRBV9; J: TRBJ1-2
CDR3: CASSWDREQETQYF; DNA: TGTGCCAGCAGTTGGGACAGGGAGCAAGAGACCCAGTACTTC; D: TRBD1; size: -; V: TRBV6-5; J: TRBJ2-5
CDR3: CASSTPRPGHGYTF; DNA: TGTGCCAGCAGCACTCCCCGCCCGGGTCATGGCTACACCTTC; D: -; size: -; V: TRBV13; J: TRBJ1-2
CDR3: CSVRREYEQYF; DNA: TGCAGCGTACGCAGGGAATACGAGCAGTACTTC; D: -; size: -; V: TRBV29-1; J: TRBJ2-7
CDR3: CASSVAGTEAFF; DNA: TGTGCCAGCAGCGTAGCAGGGACTGAAGCTTTCTTT; D: -; size: -; V: TRBV9; J: TRBJ1-1
CDR3: CASRIKTGDTEAFF; DNA: TGTGCCAGTAGAATAAAAACGGGGGACACTGAAGCTTTCTTT; D: -; size: -; V: TRBV19; J: TRBJ1-1
CDR3: CASSLNTEAFF; DNA: TGTGCCAGCAGCTTAAACACTGAAGCTTTCTTT; D: -; size: -; V: TRBV11-2; J: TRBJ1-1
CDR3: CASSLDPGGNNEQFF; DNA: TGTGCCAGCAGCTTAGATCCCGGGGGTAACAATGAGCAGTTCTTC; D: -; size: -; V: TRBV11-2; J: TRBJ2-1
CDR3: CASSDQSNTEAFF; DNA: TGTGCCAGCAGCGATCAGAGTAACACTGAAGCTTTCTTT; D: -; size: -; V: TRBV7-9; J: TRBJ1-1
CDR3: CSASGGLAHEQYF; DNA: TGCAGCGCCTCCGGGGGGTTGGCCCACGAGCAGTACTTC; D: TRBD2; size: -; V: TRBV29-1; J: TRBJ2-7
CDR3: CASSVAGGGTGELFF; DNA: TGTGCCAGCAGCGTAGCGGGGGGAGGTACCGGGGAGCTGTTTTTT; D: TRBD2; size: -; V: TRBV9; J: TRBJ2-2
CDR3: CASSRVSGANVLTF; DNA: TGTGCCAGCAGTCGGGTCTCTGGGGCCAACGTCCTGACTTTC; D: -; size: -; V: TRBV7-9; J: TRBJ2-6
CDR3: CASTSRRFEAFF; DNA: TGTGCCAGCACCTCACGGAGGTTTGAAGCTTTCTTT; D: -; size: few; V: TRBV13; J: TRBJ1-1
CDR3: CASSQGTGTATAEQYF; DNA: TGTGCCAGCAGCCAAGGTACCGGGACCGCTACAGCCGAGCAGTACTTC; D: -; size: -; V: TRBV13; J: TRBJ2-7
CDR3: CASSIGTGGEQYF; DNA: TGTGCCAGTAGTATCGGGACAGGGGGCGAGCAGTACTTC; D: TRBD1; size: -; V: TRBV19; J: TRBJ2-7
CDR3: CASSSSGQGAYNEQFF; DNA: TGTGCCAGCAGCTCCTCAGGGCAGGGGGCTTACAATGAGCAGTTCTTC; D: TRBD1; size: -; V: TRBV11-2; J: TRBJ2-1
CDR3: CASSYSTGRTRDEQYF; DNA: TGTGCCAGCAGTTACTCGACGGGCAGAACCCGCGACGAGCAGTACTTC; D: -; size: -; V: TRBV6-5; J: TRBJ2-7
CDR3: CAWRWGANTGELFF; DNA: TGTGCCTGGCGTTGGGGCGCGAACACCGGGGAGCTGTTTTTT; D: -; size: -; V: TRBV30; J: TRBJ2-2
CDR3: CASSSGTGDWREQFF; DNA: TGTGCCAGCAGCTCCGGGACAGGGGATTGGCGAGAGCAGTTCTTC; D: TRBD1; size: -; V: TRBV13; J: TRBJ2-1
CDR3: CASSSRTSGLLSEQFF; DNA: TGTGCCAGCAGCTCCCGGACTAGCGGGCTACTTAGTGAGCAGTTCTTC; D: TRBD2; size: -; V: TRBV7-8; J: TRBJ2-1
CDR3: CASSPAGRSYEQYF; DNA: TGTGCCAGCAGCCCGGCCGGGCGTTCGTACGAGCAGTACTTC; D: -; size: -; V: TRBV9; J: TRBJ2-7
CDR3: CASSIRGQGSYEQYF; DNA: TGTGCCAGTAGTATCCGGGGACAGGGTTCCTACGAGCAGTACTTC; D: TRBD1; size: -; V: TRBV19; J: TRBJ2-7